This T cell receptor (beta chain) was retrieved from a study of control samples from healthy donors and cancer patients. Assay used: immunoSEQ multiplex PCR; TCRdb lists only in-frame clones, some missing. The sample gives around 110,000 clones, 88% of which show up once; 2% to 2.5% is in the top ten. V was pared by 0 bases and J by 8 bases, with 11 bases between. Germline CDR1 SGDLS, CDR2 YYNGEE. There are 14 residues in the CDR3. The chain recombines TRBV9 with TRBJ1-4, with D maybe TRBD1 (5 bases). The sample comprised blood. This TCR was recovered from a woman aged 65 to 85 in good health. In DNA form, the CDR3 reads TGTGCCAGCAGCGTAGGGGACGAAGGGGAAAAACTGTTTTTT. It translates to CASSVGDEGEKLFF.